This is a list of T cell receptor beta chains from one sample in a study of cytomegalovirus exposure and HLA in healthy donors. Measured with immunoSEQ multiplex PCR; TCRdb has only the in-frame clones, and not every one. The sample lists about 160,000 clones; approximately 80% were seen once. Sequencing was performed on PBMCs. All receptors come from a man between 18 and 29 years old in good health and CMV-seropositive. CDR3s include the opening cysteine and the closing phenylalanine or tryptophan. The D gene is left open where the match is weak. Size values are once, few and many counts, or a class for expanded clones, and some rows have none.

D	size	V	length	J	DNA	CDR3
NA	few	TRBV30	13	TRBJ2-3	TGTGCCTGGACGTCAGGAAGCACAGATACGCAGTATTTT	CAWTSGSTDTQYF
TRBD1	NA	TRBV7-2	19	TRBJ2-6	TGTGCCAGCAGCCCCTTTTCGGACAGGGTGCAATCTGGGGCCAACGTCCTGACTTTC	CASSPFSDRVQSGANVLTF
NA	NA	TRBV25-1	14	TRBJ1-5	TGTGCCAGCAGTGATAAAGGGAGAAGACAGCCCCAGCATTTT	CASSDKGRRQPQHF
NA	few	TRBV29-1	12	TRBJ2-3	TGCAGCGTTAGGACAGACACAGATACGCAGTATTTT	CSVRTDTDTQYF
NA	NA	TRBV4-1	15	TRBJ2-5	TGCGCCAGCAGCCAAGACTGGGGGCGCGGGGAGACCCAGTACTTC	CASSQDWGRGETQYF
NA	NA	TRBV4-3	13	TRBJ1-3	TGCGCCAGCAGCCAAGATCTTGGAAACACCATATATTTT	CASSQDLGNTIYF
NA	NA	TRBV5-1	13	TRBJ2-2	TGCGCCAGCAGCCTGCAGGGGACCGGGGAGCTGTTTTTT	CASSLQGTGELFF
NA	few	TRBV19	14	TRBJ1-1	TGTGCCAGTAGTATACCCCGTGCGATTGGTGAAGCTTTCTTT	CASSIPRAIGEAFF
TRBD1	NA	TRBV7-9	14	TRBJ1-2	TGTGCCAGCAGCTTTGACAGGGAGGTCGGGGGCTACACCTTC	CASSFDREVGGYTF
TRBD2	once	TRBV18	16	TRBJ2-5	TGTGCCAGCTCTCCCCCTACCGGGACGGGAGGGGAGACCCAGTACTTC	CASSPPTGTGGETQYF
NA	once	TRBV2	15	TRBJ1-6	TGTGCCAGCAGTGAAAGGCGGCACCATAATTCACCCCTCCACTTT	CASSERRHHNSPLHF
NA	NA	TRBV6-6	14	TRBJ2-7	TGTGCCAGCACCCTTGGGCGGGGTTCCTACGAGCAGTACTTC	CASTLGRGSYEQYF
TRBD2	NA	TRBV4-1	15	TRBJ2-2	TGCGCCAGCAGCCAAGATACGGGGAGGGCCGGGGAGCTGTTTTTT	CASSQDTGRAGELFF
NA	NA	TRBV6-1	14	TRBJ2-7	TGTGCCAGCAAACGGAGTGGAGAACCCTACGACCAGTACTTC	CASKRSGEPYDQYF
TRBD2	NA	TRBV7-9	16	TRBJ2-2	TGTGCCAGCAGCCCGACTAGCGGGACGAACACCGGGGAGCTGTTTTTT	CASSPTSGTNTGELFF
NA	NA	TRBV11-2	11	TRBJ1-1	TGTGCCAGCAGTCAGAACACTGAAGCTTTCTTT	CASSQNTEAFF
NA	NA	TRBV6-1	14	TRBJ1-5	TGTGCCAGCAGTGCGGGGGTGAGCAATCAGCCCCAGCATTTT	CASSAGVSNQPQHF
NA	NA	TRBV4-3	15	TRBJ1-2	TGCGCCAGCAGCCACTCCCTCTCGTGGTTGCAGGGCTACACCTTC	CASSHSLSWLQGYTF
NA	NA	TRBV7-9	14	TRBJ1-5	TGTGCCAGCAGCTTAGAACAAATCAATCAGCCCCAGCATTTT	CASSLEQINQPQHF
NA	NA	TRBV20-1	11	TRBJ1-4	TGCAGTGCTTCGGGTAATGAAAAACTGTTTTTT	CSASGNEKLFF
TRBD1	NA	TRBV5-1	16	TRBJ2-5	TGCGCCAGCAGCTCGGGGGACAGGGGCCCCCAAGAGACCCAGTACTTC	CASSSGDRGPQETQYF
NA	few	TRBV6-5	16	TRBJ2-7	TGTGCCAGCAGTTACTCGATGGAACAGGGGGGGTACGAGCAGTACTTC	CASSYSMEQGGYEQYF
NA	once	TRBV6-1	15	TRBJ1-2	TGTGCCAGCAGTCCCATGGGGGGAAGCAACTATGGCTACACCTTC	CASSPMGGSNYGYTF
NA	NA	TRBV6-1	14	TRBJ2-5	TGTGCCAGCGGGGAGAACAGGGCGGGAGAGACCCAGTACTTC	CASGENRAGETQYF
TRBD2	NA	TRBV19	15	TRBJ2-7	TGTGCCAGTAGTATCCGACTAGCGGGCACCTACGAGCAGTACTTC	CASSIRLAGTYEQYF
TRBD1	NA	TRBV18	15	TRBJ2-7	TGTGCCAGCTCACCACCGAACAGGGGGTGGGCCGAGCAGTACTTC	CASSPPNRGWAEQYF